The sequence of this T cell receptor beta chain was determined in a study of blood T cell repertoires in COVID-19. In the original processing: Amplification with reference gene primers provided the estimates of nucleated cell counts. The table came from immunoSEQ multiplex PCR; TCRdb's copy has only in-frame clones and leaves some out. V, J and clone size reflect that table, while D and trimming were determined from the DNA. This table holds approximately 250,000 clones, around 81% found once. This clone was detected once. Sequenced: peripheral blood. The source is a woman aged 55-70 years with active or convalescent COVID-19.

CDR3 sequence reads: CASTRGTSGFKLDNEQFF. Here the CDR3 DNA reads TGTGCCAGTACACGGGGGACTAGCGGCTTCAAACTCGACAATGAGCAGTTCTTC. J is TRBJ2-1 and V is TRBV19, with TRBD2 matching over 11 bases. V dropped 7 bases and J dropped 5; count of bases not matched to a gene: 16. Germline V CDR1 and CDR2: LNHDA, SQIVND (reference sequence). The length of the CDR3 is 18 residues.